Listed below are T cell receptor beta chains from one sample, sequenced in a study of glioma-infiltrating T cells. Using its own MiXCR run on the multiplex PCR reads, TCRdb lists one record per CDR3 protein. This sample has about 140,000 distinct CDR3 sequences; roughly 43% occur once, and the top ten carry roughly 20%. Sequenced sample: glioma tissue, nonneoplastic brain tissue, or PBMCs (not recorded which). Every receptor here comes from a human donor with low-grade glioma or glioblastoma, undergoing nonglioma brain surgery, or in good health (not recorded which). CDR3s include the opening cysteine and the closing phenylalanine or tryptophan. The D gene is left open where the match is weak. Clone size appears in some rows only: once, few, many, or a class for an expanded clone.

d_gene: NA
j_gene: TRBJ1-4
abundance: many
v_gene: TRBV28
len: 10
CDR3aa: CASFNEKLFF
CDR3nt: TGTGCCAGCTTTAATGAAAAACTGTTTTTT

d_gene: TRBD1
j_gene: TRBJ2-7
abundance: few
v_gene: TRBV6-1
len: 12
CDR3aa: CASRMDRGEQYF
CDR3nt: TGTGCCAGCAGGATGGACAGGGGCGAGCAGTACTTC

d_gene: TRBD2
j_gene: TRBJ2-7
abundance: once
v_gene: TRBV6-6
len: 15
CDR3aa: CASKRTREGTYEQYF
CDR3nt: TGTGCCAGCAAAAGGACTAGGGAAGGGACCTACGAGCAGTACTTC

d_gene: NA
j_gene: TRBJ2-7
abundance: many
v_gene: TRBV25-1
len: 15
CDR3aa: CASSGATELAYEQYF
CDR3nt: TGTGCCAGCAGTGGTGCGACAGAGTTAGCCTACGAGCAGTACTTC

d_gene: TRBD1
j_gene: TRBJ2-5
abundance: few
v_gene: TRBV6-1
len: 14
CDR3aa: CASGTGAGSETQYF
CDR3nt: TGTGCCAGCGGAACAGGGGCAGGGTCAGAGACCCAGTACTTC

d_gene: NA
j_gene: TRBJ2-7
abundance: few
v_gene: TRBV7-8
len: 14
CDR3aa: CASSLGSNSYEQYF
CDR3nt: TGTGCCAGCAGCTTAGGTAGCAACTCCTACGAGCAGTACTTC

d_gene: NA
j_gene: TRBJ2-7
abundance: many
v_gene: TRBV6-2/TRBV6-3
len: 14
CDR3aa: CASSYGWGDGTTIF
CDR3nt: NA

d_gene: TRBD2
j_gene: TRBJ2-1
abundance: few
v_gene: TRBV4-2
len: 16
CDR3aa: CASSHERGASYNEQFF
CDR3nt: TGTGCCAGCAGCCACGAGCGGGGGGCCTCCTACAATGAGCAGTTCTTC

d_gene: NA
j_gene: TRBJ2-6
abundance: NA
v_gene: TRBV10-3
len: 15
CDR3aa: CATRGDSSGANVLTF
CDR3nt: TGTGCCACCAGGGGGGACAGCTCTGGGGCCAACGTCCTGACTTTC

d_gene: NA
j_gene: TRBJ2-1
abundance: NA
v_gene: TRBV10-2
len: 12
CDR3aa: CATKGDYNEQFF
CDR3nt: TGTGCCACAAAGGGGGACTACAATGAGCAGTTCTTC

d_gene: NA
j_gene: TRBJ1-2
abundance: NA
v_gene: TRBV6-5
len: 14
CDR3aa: CASSYSAGRSGYTF
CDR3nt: TGTGCCAGCAGTTACTCGGCAGGGAGATCGGGCTACACCTTC

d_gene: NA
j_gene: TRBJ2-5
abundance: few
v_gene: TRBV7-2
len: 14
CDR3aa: CASSLYRTQETQYF
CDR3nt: TGTGCCAGCAGCTTATACAGGACTCAAGAGACCCAGTACTTC

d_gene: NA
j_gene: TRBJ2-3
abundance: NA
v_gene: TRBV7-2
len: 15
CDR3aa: CASSQGGGLADTQYF
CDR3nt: TGTGCCAGCAGCCAGGGGGGGGGGTTGGCAGATACGCAGTATTTT

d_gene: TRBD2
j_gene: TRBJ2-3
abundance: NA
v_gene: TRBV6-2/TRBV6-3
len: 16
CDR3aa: CASSYGASGRADTQYF
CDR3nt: TGTGCCAGCAGTTACGGGGCTAGCGGGAGGGCGGATACGCAGTATTTT

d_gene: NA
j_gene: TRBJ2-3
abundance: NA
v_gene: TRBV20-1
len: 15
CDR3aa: CSATDSGRGRDTQYF
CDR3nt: TGCAGTGCCACGGACTCTGGCCGGGGTAGAGATACGCAGTATTTT

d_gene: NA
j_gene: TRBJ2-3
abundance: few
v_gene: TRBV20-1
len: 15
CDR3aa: CSARGGRGNTDTQYF
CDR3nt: TGCAGTGCTAGAGGTGGACGGGGCAACACAGATACGCAGTATTTT

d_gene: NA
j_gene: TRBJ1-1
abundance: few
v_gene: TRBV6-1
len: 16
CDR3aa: CASSNPPGSMNTEAFF
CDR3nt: TGTGCCAGCAGTAACCCACCCGGAAGCATGAACACTGAAGCTTTCTTT

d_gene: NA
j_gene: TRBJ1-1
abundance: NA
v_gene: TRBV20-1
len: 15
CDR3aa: CSADDVGTVNTEAFF
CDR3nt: TGCAGTGCCGACGACGTCGGTACGGTGAACACTGAAGCTTTCTTT

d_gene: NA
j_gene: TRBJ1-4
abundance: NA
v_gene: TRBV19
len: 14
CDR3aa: CASRLDMSNEKLFF
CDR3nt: TGTGCCAGTAGACTCGACATGTCCAATGAAAAACTGTTTTTT

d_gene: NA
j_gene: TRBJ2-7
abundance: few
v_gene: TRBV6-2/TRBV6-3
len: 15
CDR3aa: CASSSSVGSSYEQYF
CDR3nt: TGTGCCAGCAGTTCCTCTGTAGGGTCCTCCTACGAGCAGTACTTC

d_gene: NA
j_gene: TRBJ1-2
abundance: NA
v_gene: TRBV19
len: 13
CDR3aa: CASSLQGRHGYTF
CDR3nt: TGTGCCAGTAGTCTACAGGGACGACATGGCTACACCTTC

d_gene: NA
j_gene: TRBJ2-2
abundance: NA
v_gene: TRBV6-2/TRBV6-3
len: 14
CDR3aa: CASSLCRGTGELFF
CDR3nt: TGTGCCAGCAGTCTATGCAGGGGCACCGGGGAGCTGTTTTTT

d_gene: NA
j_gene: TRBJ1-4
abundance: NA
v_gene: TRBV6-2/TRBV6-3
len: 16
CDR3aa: CASSYPHLATNEKLFF
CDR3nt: TGTGCCAGCAGCTACCCTCACCTAGCAACTAATGAAAAACTGTTTTTT

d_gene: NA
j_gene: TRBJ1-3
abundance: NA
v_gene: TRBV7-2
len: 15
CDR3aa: CASSLFIGSGNTIYF
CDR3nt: TGTGCCAGCAGCTTATTTATAGGGTCTGGAAACACCATATATTTT

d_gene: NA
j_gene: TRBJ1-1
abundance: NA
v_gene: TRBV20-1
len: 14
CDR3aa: CSATQAGPNTEASF
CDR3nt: TGCAGTGCGACTCAAGCGGGGCCGAACACTGAAGCTTCCTTT

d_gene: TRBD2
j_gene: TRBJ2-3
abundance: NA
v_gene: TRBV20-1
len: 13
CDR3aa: CSASGRATDTQYF
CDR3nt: TGCAGTGCTAGCGGGAGGGCCACAGATACGCAGTATTTT

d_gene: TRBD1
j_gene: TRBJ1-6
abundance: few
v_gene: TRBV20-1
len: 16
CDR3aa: CSANPGQGIPRRPLHF
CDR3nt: TGCAGTGCTAATCCGGGACAGGGCATACCCCGACGGCCCCTCCACTTT

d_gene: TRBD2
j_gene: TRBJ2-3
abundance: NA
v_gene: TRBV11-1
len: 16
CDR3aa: CASSRTGTSDTDTQYF
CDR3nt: TGTGCCAGCAGTCGAACCGGGACTAGCGACACAGATACGCAGTATTTT

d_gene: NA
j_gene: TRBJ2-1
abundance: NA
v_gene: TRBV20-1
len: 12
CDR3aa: CSVTYYNNEQFF
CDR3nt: TGCAGTGTCACTTACTACAACAATGAGCAGTTCTTC

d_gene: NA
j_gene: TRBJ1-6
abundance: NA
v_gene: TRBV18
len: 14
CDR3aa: CASSPRVGNSPLHF
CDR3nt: TGTGCCAGCTCACCACGGGTGGGGAATTCACCCCTCCACTTT

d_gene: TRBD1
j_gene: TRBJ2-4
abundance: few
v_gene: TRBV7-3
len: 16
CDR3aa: CASSLTGDRGKNIQYF
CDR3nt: TGTGCCAGCAGCTTAACGGGAGACAGGGGAAAAAACATTCAGTACTTC

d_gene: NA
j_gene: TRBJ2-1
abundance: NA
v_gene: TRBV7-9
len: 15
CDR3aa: CASSPPGAMHNEQFF
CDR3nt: TGTGCCAGCAGCCCGCCGGGGGCTATGCACAATGAGCAGTTCTTC

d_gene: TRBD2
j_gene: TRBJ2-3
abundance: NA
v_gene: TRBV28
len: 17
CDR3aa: CASSLSFAGGGTDTQYF
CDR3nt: TGTGCCAGCAGTTTATCGTTTGCGGGAGGGGGCACAGATACGCAGTATTTT

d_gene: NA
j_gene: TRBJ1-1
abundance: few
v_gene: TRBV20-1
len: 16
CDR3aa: CSARDLMGGSGTEAFF
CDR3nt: TGCAGTGCTAGAGATCTGATGGGGGGCTCTGGCACTGAAGCTTTCTTT

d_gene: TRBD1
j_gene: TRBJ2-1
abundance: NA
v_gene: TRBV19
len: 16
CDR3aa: CASSIDQGARGDEQFF
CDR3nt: TGTGCCAGTAGTATAGACCAGGGGGCTAGGGGCGATGAGCAGTTCTTC

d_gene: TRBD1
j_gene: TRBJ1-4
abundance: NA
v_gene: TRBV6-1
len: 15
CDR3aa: CASSRPGTADEKLFF
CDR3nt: TGTGCCAGCAGTCGACCCGGGACAGCCGATGAAAAACTGTTTTTT

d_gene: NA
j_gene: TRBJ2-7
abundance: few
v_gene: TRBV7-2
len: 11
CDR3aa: CASSLWYEQYF
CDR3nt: TGTGCCAGCAGCCTGTGGTACGAGCAGTACTTC

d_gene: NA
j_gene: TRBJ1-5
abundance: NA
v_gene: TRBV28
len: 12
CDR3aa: CASSLGGIPQRF
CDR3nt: TGTGCCAGCAGTTTGGGTGGCATCCCCCAGCGTTTT

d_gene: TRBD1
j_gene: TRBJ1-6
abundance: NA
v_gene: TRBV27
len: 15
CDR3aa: CASSISGQGNSPLHF
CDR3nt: TGTGCCAGCAGTATCTCCGGACAGGGTAATTCACCCCTCCACTTT

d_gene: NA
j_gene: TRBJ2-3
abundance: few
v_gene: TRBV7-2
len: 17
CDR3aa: CASSLGEHTSGTDTQYF
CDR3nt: TGTGCCAGCAGCTTAGGGGAACATACCTCGGGCACAGATACGCAGTATTTT

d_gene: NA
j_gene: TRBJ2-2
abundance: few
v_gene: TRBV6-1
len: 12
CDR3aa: CASSKGIGELFF
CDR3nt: TGTGCCAGCAGTAAGGGGATCGGGGAGCTGTTTTTT

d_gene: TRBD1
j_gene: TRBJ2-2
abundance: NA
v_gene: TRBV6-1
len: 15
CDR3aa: CASRTGTGVTGELFF
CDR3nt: TGTGCCAGCAGGACCGGGACAGGGGTCACCGGGGAGCTGTTTTTT

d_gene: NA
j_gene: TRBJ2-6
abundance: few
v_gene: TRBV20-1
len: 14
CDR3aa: CSARSGSGANVLTF
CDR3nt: TGCAGTGCTAGATCTGGGTCCGGGGCCAACGTCCTGACTTTC

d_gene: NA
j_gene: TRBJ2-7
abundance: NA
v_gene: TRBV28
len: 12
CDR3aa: CASSQTIYEQYF
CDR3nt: TGTGCCAGCAGCCAAACTATCTACGAGCAGTACTTC

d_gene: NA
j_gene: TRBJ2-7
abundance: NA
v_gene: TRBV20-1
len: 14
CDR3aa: CSARDPTGSYEQYF
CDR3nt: TGCAGTGCTAGAGATCCCACAGGCTCCTACGAGCAGTACTTC

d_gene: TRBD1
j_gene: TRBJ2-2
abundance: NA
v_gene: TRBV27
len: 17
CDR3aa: CASSFSPGQGDTGELFF
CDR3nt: TGTGCCAGCAGTTTTTCACCGGGACAGGGGGACACCGGGGAGCTGTTTTTT

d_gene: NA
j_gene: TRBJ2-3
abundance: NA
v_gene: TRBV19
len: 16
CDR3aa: CASSTTQRASTDTQYF
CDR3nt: TGTGCCAGTAGTACCACCCAGCGGGCTAGCACAGATACGCAGTATTTT

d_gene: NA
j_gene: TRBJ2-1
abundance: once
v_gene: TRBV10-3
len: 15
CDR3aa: CAISDTDTGNNEQFF
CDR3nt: TGTGCCATCAGTGATACGGACACGGGTAACAATGAGCAGTTCTTC

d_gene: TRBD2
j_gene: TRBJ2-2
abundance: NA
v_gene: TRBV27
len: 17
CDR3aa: CASSSWGSGSDTGELFF
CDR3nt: TGTGCCAGCAGTTCCTGGGGTAGCGGGAGTGATACCGGGGAGCTGTTTTTT

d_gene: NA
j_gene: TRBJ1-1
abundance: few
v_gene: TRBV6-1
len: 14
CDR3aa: CASRRGILNTEAFF
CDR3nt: TGTGCCAGCAGGAGGGGTATCCTAAACACTGAAGCTTTCTTT

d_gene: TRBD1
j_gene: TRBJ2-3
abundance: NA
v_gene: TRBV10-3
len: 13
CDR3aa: CAIIRTGADTQYF
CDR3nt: TGTGCCATCATCAGGACAGGGGCAGATACGCAGTATTTT

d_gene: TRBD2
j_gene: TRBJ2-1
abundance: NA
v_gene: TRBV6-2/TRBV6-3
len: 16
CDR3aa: CASSYMPLGLADEQFF
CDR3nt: TGTGCCAGCAGTTACATGCCTCTGGGACTAGCCGATGAGCAGTTCTTC